The T cell receptor (beta chain) described here comes from a study of blood T cell repertoires in COVID-19. In the study overall: Specimens from acute and convalescent COVID-19 originated in the United States, Italy and Spain. In each case, the material was cDNA or gDNA derived from T cells, B-cell-depleted T cells, or PBMCs.

Authors' processing steps: The authors estimated nucleated cell counts from reference gene primer amplification. The table came from immunoSEQ multiplex PCR; TCRdb's copy has only in-frame clones and leaves some out. V and J calls plus clone size are reproduced from that table; the DNA served to infer D and trimming. Of tens of thousands of clones listed, more than 75% were seen once; the top ten hold roughly 5%. Germline CDR1 and CDR2: KGHSH and LQKENI. Trimming cost V 6 bases and J 4 bases, with 18 bases left between them. The CDR3 runs to 15 residues. V usage is TRBV18 and J usage is TRBJ1-1; D may be TRBD1 (5 bases). This receptor was taken from a middle-aged man with acute or convalescent COVID-19. Source material: peripheral blood. The CDR3 nucleotides are TGTGCCAGCTCCGCGACCAGGGAGGGGTCCACTGAAGCTTTCTTT. Amino acid sequence: CASSATREGSTEAFF.